There are many counts of the clone carrying this T cell receptor (beta chain). V was shortened by 3 bases and J by 0 bases, with 8 bases between the two germline ends. The CDR3 runs 14 residues. The germline CDR1 and CDR2 sequences are MDHEN and SYDVKM. Certain patients, namely those with other autoimmune diseases, uncontrolled infections, pregnancy or lactation, were excluded. TCR beta CDR3 regions were amplified from RNA transcripts. Second-round multiplex PCR came after a first-round RT-PCR that employed HTBI primers. In TCRdb, the multiplex PCR reads were re-called with MiXCR into one record per CDR3 protein. Among 400,000 to 450,000 distinct CDR3 sequences listed, approximately 21% were seen once. This sample stems from a study of Graves' ophthalmopathy and Graves' hyperthyroidism.

This sequence was found in a woman younger than 35 with stable Graves' hyperthyroidism. The sample comprised peripheral blood. V is TRBV28 and J is TRBJ2-5; D is possibly TRBD2 (5 bases). Here the CDR3 DNA reads TGTGCCAGCAGTTTGTCGGGGTACCAAGAGACCCAGTACTTC. Protein sequence: CASSLSGYQETQYF.